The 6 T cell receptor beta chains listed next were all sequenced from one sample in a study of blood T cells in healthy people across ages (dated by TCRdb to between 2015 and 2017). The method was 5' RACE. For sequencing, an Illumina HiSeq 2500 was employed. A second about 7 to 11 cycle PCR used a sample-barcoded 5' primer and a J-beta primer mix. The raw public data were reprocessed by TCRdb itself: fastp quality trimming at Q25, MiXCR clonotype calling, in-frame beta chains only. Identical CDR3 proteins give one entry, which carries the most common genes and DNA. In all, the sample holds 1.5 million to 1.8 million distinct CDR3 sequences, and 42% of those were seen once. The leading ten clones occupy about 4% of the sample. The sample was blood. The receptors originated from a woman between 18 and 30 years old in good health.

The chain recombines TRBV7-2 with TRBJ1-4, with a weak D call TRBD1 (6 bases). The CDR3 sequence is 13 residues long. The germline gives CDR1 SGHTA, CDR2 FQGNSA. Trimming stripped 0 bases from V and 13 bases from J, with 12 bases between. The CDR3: CASSLAGQRGLFF. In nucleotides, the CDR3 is TGTGCCAGCAGCTTAGCTGGACAGCGTGGACTGTTTTTT. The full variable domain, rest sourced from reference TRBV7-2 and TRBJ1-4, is GAGVSQSPSNKVTEKGKDVELRCDPISGHTALYWYRQSLGQGLEFLIYFQGNSAPDKSGLPSDRFSAERTGGSVSTLTIQRTQQEDSAVYLCASSLAGQRGLFFGSGTQLSVL.

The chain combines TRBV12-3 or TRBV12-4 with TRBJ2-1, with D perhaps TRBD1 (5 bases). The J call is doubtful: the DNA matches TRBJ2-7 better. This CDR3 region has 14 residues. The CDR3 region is CASMATASYNEQYF. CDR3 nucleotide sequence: TGTGCCAGCATGGCGACAGCATCTTACAATGAGCAGTACTTC.

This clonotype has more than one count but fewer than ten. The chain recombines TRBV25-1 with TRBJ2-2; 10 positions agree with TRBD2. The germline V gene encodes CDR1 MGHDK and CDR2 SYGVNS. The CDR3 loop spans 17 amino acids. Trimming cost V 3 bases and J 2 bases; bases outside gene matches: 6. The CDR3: CASSDNSGRTNTGELFF. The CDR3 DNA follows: TGTGCCAGCAGTGACAATAGCGGGAGGACCAACACCGGGGAGCTGTTTTTT.

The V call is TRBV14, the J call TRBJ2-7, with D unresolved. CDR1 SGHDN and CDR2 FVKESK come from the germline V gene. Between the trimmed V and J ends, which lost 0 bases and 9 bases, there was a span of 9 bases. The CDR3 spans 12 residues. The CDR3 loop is CASSQDGLGQYF. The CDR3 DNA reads TGTGCCAGCAGCCAAGACGGGCTGGGGCAGTACTTC.

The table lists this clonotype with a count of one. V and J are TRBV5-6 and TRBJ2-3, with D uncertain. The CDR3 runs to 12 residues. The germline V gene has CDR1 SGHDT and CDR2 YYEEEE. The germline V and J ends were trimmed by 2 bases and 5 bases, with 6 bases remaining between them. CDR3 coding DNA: TGTGCCAGCAGCTTCCGGATAGATACGCAGTATTTT. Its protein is CASSFRIDTQYF.

CDR3 residues: CASSRTGESTYNSPLHF. DNA for the CDR3: TGCGCCAGCAGCCGGACAGGGGAAAGCACCTATAATTCACCCCTCCACTTT. The gene calls are TRBV4-3 and TRBJ1-6; TRBD1 agrees at 9 bases. In germline, CDR1 is LGHNA, CDR2 YSLEER. V shed 4 bases, J shed 2 bases, and the junction held 6 bases outside the gene matches. The CDR3 loop spans 17 amino acids.